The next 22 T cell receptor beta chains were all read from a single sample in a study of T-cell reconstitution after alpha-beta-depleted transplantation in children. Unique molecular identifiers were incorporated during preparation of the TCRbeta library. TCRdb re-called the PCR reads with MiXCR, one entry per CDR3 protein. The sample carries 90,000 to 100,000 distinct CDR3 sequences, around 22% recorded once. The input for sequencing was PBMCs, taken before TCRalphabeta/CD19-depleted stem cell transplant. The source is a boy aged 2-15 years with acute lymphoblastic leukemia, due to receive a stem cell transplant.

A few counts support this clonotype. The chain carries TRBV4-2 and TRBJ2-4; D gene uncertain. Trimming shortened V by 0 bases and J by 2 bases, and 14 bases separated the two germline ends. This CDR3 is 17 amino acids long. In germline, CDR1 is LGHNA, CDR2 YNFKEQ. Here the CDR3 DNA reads TGTGCCAGCAGCCAAGATGAAGATAGTCGCTCCAAAAACATTCAGTACTTC. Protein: CASSQDEDSRSKNIQYF.

This CDR3 reads CAIRGTGASEQFF. The CDR3 coding sequence is TGTGCCATCAGGGGGACAGGGGCAAGTGAGCAGTTCTTC. V gene TRBV10-3 combines with J gene TRBJ2-1; TRBD1 agrees at 10 bases. CDR1 and CDR2 (germline): ENHRY, SYGVKD. This CDR3 has 13 amino acids. V lost 6 bases, J lost 9 bases, and 5 bases stayed unmatched.

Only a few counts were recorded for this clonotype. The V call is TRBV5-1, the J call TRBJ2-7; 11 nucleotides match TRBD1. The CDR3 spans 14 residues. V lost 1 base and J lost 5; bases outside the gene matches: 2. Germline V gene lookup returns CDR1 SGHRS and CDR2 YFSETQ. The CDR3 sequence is CASSLRTGGHEQYF. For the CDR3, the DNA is TGCGCCAGCAGCTTGCGGACAGGGGGCCACGAGCAGTACTTC.

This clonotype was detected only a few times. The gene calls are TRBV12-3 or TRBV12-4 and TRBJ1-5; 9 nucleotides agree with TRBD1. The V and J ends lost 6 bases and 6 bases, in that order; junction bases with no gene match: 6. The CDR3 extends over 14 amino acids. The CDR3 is CASSGTGWAQPQHF. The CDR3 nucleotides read TGTGCCAGCAGCGGGACAGGGTGGGCTCAGCCCCAGCATTTT.

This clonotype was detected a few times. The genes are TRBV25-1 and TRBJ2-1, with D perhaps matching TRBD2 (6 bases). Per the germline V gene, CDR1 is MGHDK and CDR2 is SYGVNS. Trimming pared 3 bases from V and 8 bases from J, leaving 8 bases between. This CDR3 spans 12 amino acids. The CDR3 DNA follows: TGTGCCAGCAGTGAGTGGGGGGATGAGCAGTTCTTC. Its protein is CASSEWGDEQFF. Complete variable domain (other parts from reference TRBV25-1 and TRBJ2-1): EADIYQTPRYLVIGTGKKITLECSQTMGHDKMYWYQQDPGMELHLIHYSYGVNSTEKGDLSSESTVSRIRTEHFPLTLESARPSHTSQYLCASSEWGDEQFFGPGTRLTVL.

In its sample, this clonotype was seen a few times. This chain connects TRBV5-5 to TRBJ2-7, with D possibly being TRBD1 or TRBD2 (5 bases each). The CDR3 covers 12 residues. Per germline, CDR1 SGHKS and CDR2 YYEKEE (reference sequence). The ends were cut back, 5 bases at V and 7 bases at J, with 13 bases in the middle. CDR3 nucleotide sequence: TGTGCCAGCAGGGCTCCGAGGGGTGAGCAGTACTTC. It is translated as CASRAPRGEQYF.

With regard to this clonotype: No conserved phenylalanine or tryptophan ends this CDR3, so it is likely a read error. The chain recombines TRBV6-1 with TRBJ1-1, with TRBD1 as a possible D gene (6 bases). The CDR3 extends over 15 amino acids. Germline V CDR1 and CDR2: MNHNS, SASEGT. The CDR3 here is CASSPRGAANSEAFI. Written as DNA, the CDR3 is TGTGCCAGCAGCCCTCGGGGGGCAGCGAACTCTGAAGCTTTCATT.

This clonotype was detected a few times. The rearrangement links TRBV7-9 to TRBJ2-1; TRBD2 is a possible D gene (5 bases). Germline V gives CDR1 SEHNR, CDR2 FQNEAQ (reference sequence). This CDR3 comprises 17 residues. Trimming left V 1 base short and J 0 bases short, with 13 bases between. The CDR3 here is CASSLGRLGSSYNEQFF. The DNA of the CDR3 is TGTGCCAGCAGCTTAGGTCGGCTAGGGAGCTCCTACAATGAGCAGTTCTTC.

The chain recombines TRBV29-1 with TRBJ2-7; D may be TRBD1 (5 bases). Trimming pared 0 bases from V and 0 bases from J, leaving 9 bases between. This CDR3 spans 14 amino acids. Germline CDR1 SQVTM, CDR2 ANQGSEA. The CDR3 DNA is TGCAGCGTTGAAGAAGGAAGGGGCTCCTACGAGCAGTACTTC. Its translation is CSVEEGRGSYEQYF.

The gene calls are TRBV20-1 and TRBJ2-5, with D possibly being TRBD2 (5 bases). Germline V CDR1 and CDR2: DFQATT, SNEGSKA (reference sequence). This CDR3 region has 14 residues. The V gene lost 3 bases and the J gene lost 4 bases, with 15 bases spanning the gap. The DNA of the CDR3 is TGCAGTGCTAGGGCCGGAGGAGCATCAGAGACCCAGTACTTC. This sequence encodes CSARAGGASETQYF.

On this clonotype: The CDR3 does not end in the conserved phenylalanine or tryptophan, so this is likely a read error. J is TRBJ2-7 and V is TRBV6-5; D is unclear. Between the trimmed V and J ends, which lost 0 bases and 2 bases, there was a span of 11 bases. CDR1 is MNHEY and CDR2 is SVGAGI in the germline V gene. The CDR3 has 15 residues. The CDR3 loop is CASSYSNQLPYEQYS. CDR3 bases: TGTGCCAGCAGTTACTCGAATCAACTCCCCTACGAGCAGTACTCC.

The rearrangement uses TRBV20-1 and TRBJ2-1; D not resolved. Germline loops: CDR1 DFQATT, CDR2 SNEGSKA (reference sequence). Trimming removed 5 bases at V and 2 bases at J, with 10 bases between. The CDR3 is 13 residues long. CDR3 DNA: TGCAGTGCTGGAAGGGAAACCTACAATGAGCAGTTCTTC. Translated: CSAGRETYNEQFF.

The DNA for the CDR3 is TGTGCCAGCGATACCCGGTCGGGGTACAATGAGCAGTTCTTC. Amino acids: CASDTRSGYNEQFF. The V and J genes are TRBV28 and TRBJ2-1, with D possibly matching TRBD2 (5 bases). Germline V gene sequence: CDR1 MDHEN, CDR2 SYDVKM. The CDR3 spans 14 residues. V lost 8 bases and J lost 4, with 15 bases in between. Filled out from reference TRBV28 and TRBJ2-1, the complete variable domain reads DVKVTQSSRYLVKRTGEKVFLECVQDMDHENMFWYRQDPGLGLRLIYFSYDVKMKEKGDIPEGYSVSREKKERFSLILESASTNQTSMYLCASDTRSGYNEQFFGPGTRLTVL.

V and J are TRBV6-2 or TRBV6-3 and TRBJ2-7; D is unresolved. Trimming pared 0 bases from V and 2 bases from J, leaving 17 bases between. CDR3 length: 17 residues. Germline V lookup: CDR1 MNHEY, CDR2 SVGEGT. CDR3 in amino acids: CASSYSFNSAKTYEQYF. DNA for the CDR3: TGTGCCAGCAGTTACTCCTTTAATTCCGCAAAGACCTACGAGCAGTACTTC.

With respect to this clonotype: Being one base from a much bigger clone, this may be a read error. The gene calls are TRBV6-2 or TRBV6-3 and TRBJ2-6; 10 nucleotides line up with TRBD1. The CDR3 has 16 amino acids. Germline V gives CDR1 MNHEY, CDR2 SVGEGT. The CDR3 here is CASTTGGLSGANVLIF. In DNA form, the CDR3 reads TGTGCCAGCACGACAGGGGGCCTCTCTGGGGCCAACGTCCTGATTTTC.

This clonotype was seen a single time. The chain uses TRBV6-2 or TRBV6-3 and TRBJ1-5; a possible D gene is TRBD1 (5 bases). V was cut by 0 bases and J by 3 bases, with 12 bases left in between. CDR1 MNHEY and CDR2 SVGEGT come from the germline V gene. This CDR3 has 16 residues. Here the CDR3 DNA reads TGTGCCAGCAGTTACTCTGGGGGAACTAACAATCAGCCCCAGCATTTT. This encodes CASSYSGGTNNQPQHF.

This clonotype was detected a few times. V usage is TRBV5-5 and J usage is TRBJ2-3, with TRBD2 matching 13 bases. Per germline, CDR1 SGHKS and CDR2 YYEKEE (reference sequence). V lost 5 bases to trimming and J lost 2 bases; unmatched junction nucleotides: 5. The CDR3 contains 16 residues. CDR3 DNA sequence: TGTGCCAGCAGACCGGGACTAGCGGGACCCACAGATACGCAGTATTTT. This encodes CASRPGLAGPTDTQYF.

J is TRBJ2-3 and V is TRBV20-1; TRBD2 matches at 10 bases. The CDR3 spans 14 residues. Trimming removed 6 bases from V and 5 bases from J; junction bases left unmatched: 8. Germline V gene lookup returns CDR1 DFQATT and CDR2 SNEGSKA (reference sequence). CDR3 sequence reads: CSATVAGGGDTQYF. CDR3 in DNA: TGCAGTGCAACGGTAGCGGGAGGAGGAGATACGCAGTATTTT.

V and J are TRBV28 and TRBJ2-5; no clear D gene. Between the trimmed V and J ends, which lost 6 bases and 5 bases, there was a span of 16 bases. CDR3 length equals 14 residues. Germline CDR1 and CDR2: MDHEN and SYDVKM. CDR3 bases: TGTGCCAGCAGCCCACCTTTGGAAGATGAGACCCAGTACTTC. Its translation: CASSPPLEDETQYF.

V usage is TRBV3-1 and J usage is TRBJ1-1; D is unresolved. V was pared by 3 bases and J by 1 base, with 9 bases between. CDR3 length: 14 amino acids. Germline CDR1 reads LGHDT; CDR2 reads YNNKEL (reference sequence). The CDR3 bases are TGTGCCAGCAGCCAGGAACACGCGAACACTGAAGCTTTCTTT. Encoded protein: CASSQEHANTEAFF.

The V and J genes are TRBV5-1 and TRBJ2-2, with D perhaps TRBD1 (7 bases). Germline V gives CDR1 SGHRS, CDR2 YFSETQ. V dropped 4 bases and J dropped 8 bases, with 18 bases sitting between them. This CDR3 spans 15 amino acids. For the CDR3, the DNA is TGCGCCAGCAGCCCCGGGACAGTCGGGACTGGGGAGCTGTTTTTT. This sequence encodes CASSPGTVGTGELFF.

The CDR3 region is CASSLELNTDTQYF. CDR3 sequence (DNA): TGCGCCAGCAGCTTGGAACTGAACACAGATACGCAGTATTTT. V is TRBV5-1 and J is TRBJ2-3; D is unresolved. Trimming left V 0 bases short and J 2 bases short, with 7 bases between. From germline, CDR1 is SGHRS and CDR2 YFSETQ. The CDR3 loop spans 14 amino acids.